This entry lists 29 T cell receptor beta chains sequenced from one sample in a study of T cell repertoires in cytomegalovirus infection. From the reads, TCRdb called clonotypes with MiXCR, one entry per CDR3 protein. The table includes about 830,000 distinct CDR3 sequences, approximately 32% detected once. Their recognized antigens are unknown. The sample in question was cultured CD8+ T cells from PBMCs, obtained from culture after CMV antigen stimulation. These receptor sequences come from a human donor in good health (CMV status not recorded). Some clones in this sample may be carry-over from other donors' samples.

The gene calls are TRBV6-2 or TRBV6-3 and TRBJ2-3; D tentatively reads TRBD1 or TRBD2 (6 bases each). Trimming cost V 2 bases and J 2 bases, with 17 bases left between them. The CDR3 has 17 residues. Germline V CDR1 and CDR2: MNHEY, SVGEGT. The CDR3 is CASSYPVRGLDTDTQYF. CDR3 DNA: TGTGCCAGCAGTTACCCGGTCCGGGGGCTGGACACAGATACGCAGTATTTT.

A remark on this clonotype: A much larger clone sits a single nucleotide away, making a read error possible. The CDR3 DNA follows: TGTGCCAGCAGCCTTCGACAGGGGGTAAACGGGGTGCTGTTTTTT. Translation gives CASSLRQGVNGVLFF. The chain joins TRBV7-2 to TRBJ2-2; 9 nucleotides match TRBD1. CDR3 length equals 15 residues. Germline V gene lookup returns CDR1 SGHTA and CDR2 FQGNSA.

The chain is built from TRBV11-2 and TRBJ2-1; weak D call: TRBD2 (6 bases). Trimming stripped 3 bases from V and 2 bases from J, with 17 bases between. CDR1 SGHAT and CDR2 FQNNGV come from the germline V gene. The CDR3 runs 17 residues. The CDR3 DNA is TGTGCCAGCAGCTTTAGCCTGCGGGATAGTCCCTACAATGAGCAGTTCTTC. It yields the protein CASSFSLRDSPYNEQFF.

CDR3 protein: CAAGQRNTEAFF. The CDR3, as DNA: TGTGCCGCTGGACAGCGCAACACTGAAGCTTTCTTT. The rearrangement links TRBV28 to TRBJ1-1, with D perhaps TRBD1 (6 bases). Germline values: CDR1 MDHEN, CDR2 SYDVKM. The CDR3 loop spans 12 amino acids. With 11 bases removed from V and 2 bases from J, the gap between germline ends came to 12 bases. Combining the CDR3 with reference TRBV28 and TRBJ1-1 gives the whole variable domain DVKVTQSSRYLVKRTGEKVFLECVQDMDHENMFWYRQDPGLGLRLIYFSYDVKMKEKGDIPEGYSVSREKKERFSLILESASTNQTSMYLCAAGQRNTEAFFGQGTRLTVV.

Remarks on this clonotype: A junction end diverges from the germline sequence, so it may reflect a read error. This rearrangement joins TRBV7-9 to TRBJ2-1; D unresolved. Germline CDR1 reads SEHNR; CDR2 reads FQNEAQ (reference sequence). The CDR3 covers 13 residues. CDR3 sequence: CASSSTIYNEQFF. The CDR3 nucleotides read TGTGCTAGCAGCTCGACAATTTACAATGAGCAGTTCTTC.

Only a few counts were recorded for this clonotype. The rearrangement links TRBV27 to TRBJ2-5; 7 bases are a match to TRBD1. The germline CDR1 and CDR2 sequences are MNHEY and SMNVEV (reference sequence). The CDR3 runs 15 residues. V trimming: 5 bases; J trimming: 2 bases; junction bases outside the gene matches: 8. CDR3 region: CASSKQGRTQETQYF. The DNA of the CDR3 is TGTGCCAGCAGTAAACAGGGGCGCACGCAAGAGACCCAGTACTTC.

Ten or more counts support this clonotype. V and J are TRBV7-2 and TRBJ1-6, with D possibly being TRBD1 (5 bases). V was pared by 4 bases and J by 6 bases, with 13 bases between. CDR3 length: 15 residues. Per the germline V gene, CDR1 is SGHTA and CDR2 is FQGNSA. The CDR3 protein is CASSSPEGVNSPLHF. Here the CDR3 DNA reads TGTGCCAGCAGCTCCCCGGAAGGGGTTAATTCACCCCTCCACTTT.

This clonotype was seen ten or more times. The chain carries TRBV7-6 and TRBJ2-1; TRBD2 might be the D (6 bases). The CDR3 is made up of 15 amino acids. Germline values: CDR1 SGHVS, CDR2 FNYEAQ. V was trimmed by 6 bases and J by 0 bases, leaving 12 bases between them. CDR3 amino acids: CASRVDGSSYNEQFF. The CDR3, as DNA: TGTGCCAGCAGAGTGGACGGGAGCTCCTACAATGAGCAGTTCTTC. The full variable domain, its missing parts supplied by reference TRBV7-6 and TRBJ2-1, is GAGVSQSPRYKVTKRGQDVALRCDPISGHVSLYWYRQALGQGPEFLTYFNYEAQQDKSGLPNDRFSAERPEGSISTLTIQRTEQRDSAMYRCASRVDGSSYNEQFFGPGTRLTVL.

Here the CDR3 DNA reads TGCAGTGCTAGAGAAACGGGTTTTAACACCATATATTTT. Translated, it gives CSARETGFNTIYF. The chain combines TRBV20-1 with TRBJ1-3; D unresolved. Per the germline V gene, CDR1 is DFQATT and CDR2 is SNEGSKA (reference sequence). The CDR3 totals 13 residues. Between the trimmed V and J ends, which lost 0 bases and 7 bases, there was a span of 10 bases.

To note about this clonotype: With a much larger clone just one base away, this may be a read error. The rearrangement uses TRBV3-1 and TRBJ1-1; maybe TRBD1 (5 bases). The CDR3 length is 15 residues. Trimming took off 1 base at V and 1 base at J, with 10 bases between the two ends. The germline gives CDR1 LGHDT, CDR2 YNNKEL (reference sequence). The CDR3 DNA is TGTGCCAGCAGCCAAGTCTGGGGGGGGAACACTGAAGCTTTCTTT. It is translated as CASSQVWGGNTEAFF.

This sequence joins TRBV6-1 and TRBJ1-5; D uncertain. V was clipped by 3 bases and J by 7 bases, with 13 bases between them. Germline assignment: CDR1 MNHNS and CDR2 SASEGT. This CDR3 contains 14 residues. The CDR3 sequence: CASSEGGRAQPQHF. The CDR3, as DNA: TGTGCCAGCAGTGAGGGAGGTAGAGCCCAGCCCCAGCATTTT.

The V call is TRBV20-1, the J call TRBJ2-5, with TRBD2 matching over 11 bases. The CDR3 is made up of 16 amino acids. The V gene end was trimmed by 2 bases and the J gene end by 4 bases; junction bases not matched to a gene: 9. The V gene's germline CDR1 is DFQATT and CDR2 SNEGSKA (reference sequence). The CDR3 sequence: CSARSYSGGGLETQYF. DNA of the CDR3: TGCAGTGCTAGATCCTATAGCGGGGGGGGCTTAGAGACCCAGTACTTC.

The DNA for the CDR3 is TGTGCCAGTAGTATCTTTACAGGGGTAAGCGAGCAGTACTTC. Its translation: CASSIFTGVSEQYF. V gene TRBV19 combines with J gene TRBJ2-7, with 7 bases matching TRBD1. Trimming removed 3 bases from V and 6 bases from J; junction bases left unmatched: 8. The length of the CDR3 is 14 residues. Germline-derived CDR1 and CDR2 are LNHDA and SQIVND (reference sequence).

This clonotype was observed a few times. The chain combines TRBV6-2 or TRBV6-3 with TRBJ2-1; no clear D gene. The V gene's germline CDR1 is MNHEY and CDR2 SVGEGT. V was trimmed by 2 bases and J by 10 bases, leaving 6 bases between them. The CDR3 runs to 11 residues. The CDR3 sequence: CASSYVGEQFF. CDR3 coding DNA: TGTGCCAGCAGTTACGTCGGCGAGCAGTTCTTC.

The rearrangement joins TRBV4-3 to TRBJ2-5; 8 bases agree with TRBD1. V shed 0 bases, J shed 4 bases, and the junction held 7 bases outside the gene matches. The CDR3 contains 16 residues. The germline V gene has CDR1 LGHNA and CDR2 YSLEER. This CDR3 reads CASSQDGAGGLETQYF. DNA for the CDR3: TGCGCCAGCAGCCAAGATGGGGCAGGGGGCTTAGAGACCCAGTACTTC.

The chain recombines TRBV4-3 with TRBJ1-2, with unresolved D. The CDR3 consists of 17 residues. Germline V gene sequence: CDR1 LGHNA, CDR2 YSLEER. With 0 bases removed from V and 8 bases from J, the gap between germline ends came to 22 bases. The CDR3 DNA sequence: TGCGCCAGCAGCCAAGATCTTTGGGGTACGCCAATCAGGGGCTACACCTTC. This codes for CASSQDLWGTPIRGYTF.

The chain uses TRBV12-3 or TRBV12-4 and TRBJ2-7, with unresolved D. This CDR3 has 13 residues. Between the trimmed V and J ends, which lost 0 bases and 3 bases, there was a span of 6 bases. The CDR3 DNA follows: TGTGCCAGCAGTTTAGCGCATGGCTACGAGCAGTACTTC. Protein: CASSLAHGYEQYF.

The chain combines TRBV5-6 with TRBJ1-1; D not certain. CDR1 SGHDT and CDR2 YYEEEE come from the germline V gene. Trimming cost V 0 bases and J 5 bases, with 11 bases left between them. CDR3 length equals 14 residues. This CDR3 reads CASSLAVLGTEAFF. DNA of the CDR3: TGTGCCAGCAGCTTGGCCGTACTGGGGACTGAAGCTTTCTTT.

This clonotype has more than one count but fewer than ten. Its ends do not fully match the called genes, so a read error is possible. The chain employs TRBV2 and TRBJ1-5; 10 positions match TRBD1. Germline V gene data show CDR1 as SNHLY and CDR2 as FYNNEI. The CDR3 has 15 residues. CDR3 nucleotide sequence: TGTGCCAGCAGGGAAGGGACAGGGGAGGATCAGCCCCAGCATTTT. Translated, it gives CASREGTGEDQPQHF.

With respect to this clonotype: This could be a read error, since a much larger clone is one nucleotide away. The V gene is TRBV7-9, the J gene TRBJ1-1; perhaps TRBD1 as D (6 bases). Trimming took off 4 bases at V and 0 bases at J, with 12 bases between the two ends. Germline V gene lookup returns CDR1 SEHNR and CDR2 FQNEAQ (reference sequence). This CDR3 contains 15 residues. The CDR3 loop reads CASSSRGSVNTEAFF. CDR3 in DNA: TGTGCCAGCAGCTCGAGGGGGTCGGTGAACACTGAAGCTTTCTTT. The full variable domain, its missing parts supplied by reference TRBV7-9 and TRBJ1-1, is DTGVSQNPRHKITKRGQNVTFRCDPISEHNRLYWYRQTLGQGPEFLTYFQNEAQLEKSRLLSDRFSAERPKGSFSTLEIQRTEQGDSAMYLCASSSRGSVNTEAFFGQGTRLTVV.

The sample holds many counts of this clonotype. The chain uses TRBV7-8 and TRBJ1-1; no definite D call. Germline values: CDR1 SGHVS, CDR2 FQNEAQ. The CDR3 has 13 residues. V gave up 4 bases and J gave up 6 bases, with 12 bases separating them. CDR3 in DNA: TGTGCCAGCAGCTCCACGGGGAGCCCTGAAGCTTTCTTT. This translates into CASSSTGSPEAFF.

The chain recombines TRBV20-1 with TRBJ2-7; no clear D gene. V was trimmed by 0 bases and J by 3 bases, leaving 12 bases between them. There are 14 residues in the CDR3. CDR1 is DFQATT and CDR2 is SNEGSKA in the germline V gene (reference sequence). The CDR3 loop is CSARDYSLGYEQYF. DNA of the CDR3: TGCAGTGCTAGAGATTACAGCTTGGGCTACGAGCAGTACTTC.

The genes are TRBV27 and TRBJ1-2; 8 nucleotides align to TRBD1. From germline, CDR1 is MNHEY and CDR2 SMNVEV (reference sequence). The CDR3 runs 15 residues. V lost 0 bases, J lost 4 bases, and 4 bases stayed unmatched. CDR3 nucleotide sequence: TGTGCCAGCAGTTTATCTGGCGGGACAGGCTATGGCTACACCTTC. Translation gives CASSLSGGTGYGYTF.

The genes are TRBV5-4 and TRBJ2-7; 7 nucleotides line up with TRBD1. This CDR3 is 14 amino acids long. CDR1 is SGHNT, CDR2 YYREEE, per germline (reference sequence). Losses at the gene ends were 6 bases for V and 3 bases for J; bases not matched to a gene: 9. The CDR3 DNA reads as TGTGCCAGCAACGAGGACAGGCGACACTACGAGCAGTACTTC. Translation: CASNEDRRHYEQYF.

As to this clonotype: This sequence may be a read error, since a much larger clone differs from it by one base. The V and J genes are TRBV7-9 and TRBJ2-7; 8 bases match TRBD2. The germline V gene encodes CDR1 SEHNR and CDR2 FQNEAQ (reference sequence). There are 16 residues in the CDR3. The trim removed 1 base at V and 3 bases at J, leaving 8 bases unmatched. This CDR3 is CASSLDWTSRDYEQYF. CDR3 DNA: TGTGCCAGCAGCTTAGACTGGACTAGCAGGGACTACGAGCAGTACTTC.

The table lists this clonotype with a few counts. This chain links TRBV5-6 with TRBJ2-7; D might be TRBD1 (5 bases). Germline-derived CDR1 and CDR2 are SGHDT and YYEEEE. The CDR3 contains 12 residues. V was shortened by 2 bases and J by 4 bases, with 7 bases between the two germline ends. CDR3 in amino acids: CASSLQEYEQYV. The CDR3 region has the DNA TGTGCCAGCAGCTTACAGGAGTACGAGCAGTACGTC.

This chain connects TRBV6-1 to TRBJ2-5; D is possibly TRBD2 (5 bases). The germline V and J ends were trimmed by 5 bases and 4 bases, with 17 bases remaining between them. The CDR3 runs to 15 residues. The germline gives CDR1 MNHNS, CDR2 SASEGT. DNA of the CDR3: TGTGCCAGCAGTTCAGCCCTTCAGCGGCGAGAGACCCAGTACTTC. Its protein is CASSSALQRRETQYF.

V and J are TRBV18 and TRBJ2-4, with 7 bases aligning to TRBD2. CDR1 and CDR2 from the germline V gene are KGHSH and LQKENI. V was clipped by 0 bases and J by 7 bases; unmatched bases: 3. The CDR3 runs to 14 residues. DNA of the CDR3: TGTGCCAGCTCACCACCAGGGGAGGGGAACATTCAGTACTTC. It specifies CASSPPGEGNIQYF.

V gene TRBV6-5 combines with J gene TRBJ1-4; tentative D call: TRBD1 (5 bases). CDR1 MNHEY and CDR2 SVGAGI come from the germline V gene. Between the trimmed V and J ends, which lost 5 bases and 8 bases, there was a span of 18 bases. CDR3 length: 15 amino acids. The CDR3 region is CASSPSDTNVEKLFF. The CDR3, as DNA: TGTGCCAGCAGTCCCTCGGACACGAACGTCGAAAAACTGTTTTTT.